What follows are 10 T cell receptor beta chains derived from one specimen sequenced in a study of identical twins. TCRdb itself ran the 5' RACE reads through MiXCR, one entry per CDR3 protein. The data show approximately 220,000 distinct CDR3 sequences, more than 6.5% seen once. The same sample was also used in a study of yellow fever vaccine responses in identical twins.

Source material: memory (CD45RO+) T cells sorted from blood. These receptors originate from a woman between 18 and 29 years old in good health.

The chain couples TRBV28 to TRBJ2-1; TRBD2 aligns across 7 bases. The length of the CDR3 is 16 residues. Germline V lookup: CDR1 MDHEN, CDR2 SYDVKM. The V and J ends lost 4 bases and 4 bases, in that order; junction bases with no gene match: 10. In DNA form, the CDR3 reads TGTGCCAGCAGTTCTCCGCGATATAGCGGGTACAATGAGCAGTTCTTC. Encoded protein: CASSSPRYSGYNEQFF. Based on the CDR3 plus reference TRBV28 and TRBJ2-1, the full variable domain is DVKVTQSSRYLVKRTGEKVFLECVQDMDHENMFWYRQDPGLGLRLIYFSYDVKMKEKGDIPEGYSVSREKKERFSLILESASTNQTSMYLCASSSPRYSGYNEQFFGPGTRLTVL.

There are many counts of this clonotype. CDR3 amino acids: CASSHMGAAYEQYF. DNA of the CDR3: TGTGCCAGCAGCCATATGGGGGCCGCCTACGAGCAGTACTTC. This sequence joins TRBV28 and TRBJ2-7; a weak D match, TRBD1 (6 bases). The CDR3 length is 14 residues. V lost 6 bases and J 2 bases, leaving 14 bases between the germline ends. CDR1 and CDR2 from the germline V gene are MDHEN and SYDVKM.

In this sample, this clonotype turned up a few times. The chain has TRBV7-2 and TRBJ2-7; 8 nucleotides align to TRBD1. Germline assignment: CDR1 SGHTA and CDR2 FQGNSA. CDR3 length: 17 amino acids. Unmatched junction bases numbered 11, after V lost 1 base and J lost 3 bases. The CDR3 loop reads CASSLVIRGGQGYEQYF. The CDR3 DNA sequence: TGTGCCAGCAGCTTAGTAATTCGGGGTGGACAGGGCTACGAGCAGTACTTC. The variable domain in full, with the rest retrieved from reference TRBV7-2 and TRBJ2-7, is GAGVSQSPSNKVTEKGKDVELRCDPISGHTALYWYRQSLGQGLEFLIYFQGNSAPDKSGLPSDRFSAERTGGSVSTLTIQRTQQEDSAVYLCASSLVIRGGQGYEQYFGPGTRLTVT.

Only a few counts were recorded for this clonotype. The genes are TRBV27 and TRBJ2-6; D is unresolved. Germline CDR1 is MNHEY and CDR2 is SMNVEV (reference sequence). This CDR3 region has 15 residues. V was cut by 0 bases and J by 0 bases, with 3 bases left in between. DNA of the CDR3: TGTGCCAGCAGTTTATCGCGCTCTGGGGCCAACGTCCTGACTTTC. Its protein product is CASSLSRSGANVLTF.

This clonotype was counted a few times. The gene calls are TRBV28 and TRBJ1-2; 7 bases are a match to TRBD1. CDR3 length: 13 residues. Germline V gene data show CDR1 as MDHEN and CDR2 as SYDVKM. Here the CDR3 DNA reads TGTGCAATACGGGACAGCACAAACTATGGCTACACCTTC. Amino acids: CAIRDSTNYGYTF.

In its sample, this clonotype was seen a few times. The chain carries TRBV24-1 and TRBJ2-3; 8 bases agree with TRBD1. The CDR3 loop spans 15 amino acids. The germline V gene has CDR1 KGHDR and CDR2 SFDVKD. With 2 bases clipped from V and 5 bases from J, the junction kept 5 bases outside the gene matches. The chain's CDR3 is CATSDSGQGGDTQYF. DNA of the CDR3: TGTGCCACCAGTGATTCCGGACAGGGTGGAGATACGCAGTATTTT.

The gene calls are TRBV11-2 and TRBJ2-7, with D maybe TRBD2 (7 bases). The CDR3 extends over 17 amino acids. The ends were cut back, 5 bases at V and 3 bases at J, with 23 bases in the middle. Germline CDR1 reads SGHAT; CDR2 reads FQNNGV. The CDR3 region has the DNA TGTGCCAGCAGCGAAAGGGGGGCTAGCGGTAATTACTACGAGCAGTACTTC. Protein sequence: CASSERGASGNYYEQYF.

This chain connects TRBV7-6 to TRBJ1-6; possible D gene TRBD1, 6 bases. Germline CDR1 SGHVS, CDR2 FNYEAQ. Trimming pared 0 bases from V and 0 bases from J, leaving 12 bases between. The CDR3 has 18 amino acids. The CDR3: CASSLASGESSYNSPLHF. CDR3 DNA sequence: TGTGCCAGCAGCTTAGCCTCAGGGGAGAGCTCCTATAATTCACCCCTCCACTTT.

This clonotype occurred many times. V is TRBV20-1 and J is TRBJ2-1; D is undetermined. The CDR3 sequence is 11 residues long. CDR1 is DFQATT and CDR2 is SNEGSKA in the germline V gene (reference sequence). The V end was cut by 1 base, the J end by 9 bases, with 7 bases between. For the CDR3, the DNA is TGCAGTGCTAGAGTGGGTGGTGAGCAGTTCTTC. Protein: CSARVGGEQFF.

The table lists this clonotype with a few counts. The chain employs TRBV2 and TRBJ2-1, with 10 nucleotides matching TRBD1. The CDR3 has 15 residues. Germline loops: CDR1 SNHLY, CDR2 FYNNEI. V was pared by 7 bases and J by 8 bases, with 11 bases of the junction left unmatched. CDR3 DNA sequence: TGTGCCAGCACCAACCGGGACAGGGGTTCGGATGAGCAGTTCTTC. It translates to CASTNRDRGSDEQFF.